The rows below give T cell receptor beta chains drawn from one sample of a study of blood T cell repertoires in COVID-19. The repertoire was sequenced with immunoSEQ multiplex PCR; TCRdb's copy has only in-frame clones and lacks some. The sample carries around 52,000 clones, over 70% recorded once. The source material was peripheral blood. The receptors shown here come from a human donor in a cohort sampled during active COVID-19. The conserved cysteine and the conserved F or W are not part of the CDR3 here. Each record gives: J gene, V gene, D gene, CDR3 protein. A D gene is named only where the DNA matches it firmly.

j_gene: TRBJ2-1; v_gene: TRBV30; d_gene: NA; CDR3aa: AWSGMRDEQF
j_gene: TRBJ1-1; v_gene: TRBV20-1; d_gene: NA; CDR3aa: SATQGYEAF
j_gene: TRBJ2-3; v_gene: TRBV11-2; d_gene: NA; CDR3aa: ASSLDRGNRQY
j_gene: TRBJ1-1; v_gene: TRBV5-1; d_gene: TRBD1; CDR3aa: ASSLGTANTEAF
j_gene: TRBJ2-7; v_gene: TRBV11-2; d_gene: TRBD1; CDR3aa: ASSLDQGAHEQY
j_gene: TRBJ2-2; v_gene: TRBV5-1; d_gene: TRBD2; CDR3aa: ASSLISRTSGSTGELF
j_gene: TRBJ1-2; v_gene: TRBV9; d_gene: NA; CDR3aa: ASSASTHDYGYT
j_gene: TRBJ2-3; v_gene: TRBV5-6; d_gene: TRBD2; CDR3aa: ASSFVGGGGDTQY
j_gene: TRBJ2-1; v_gene: TRBV11-2; d_gene: NA; CDR3aa: ASSSPGPSGNEQF
j_gene: TRBJ1-2; v_gene: TRBV6-6; d_gene: NA; CDR3aa: ASSMSRDGYT
j_gene: TRBJ2-2; v_gene: TRBV18; d_gene: NA; CDR3aa: ASSPSRQTGELF
j_gene: TRBJ1-1; v_gene: TRBV14; d_gene: NA; CDR3aa: ASSHALWGLGDRSSGAF
j_gene: TRBJ1-2; v_gene: TRBV6-1; d_gene: TRBD1; CDR3aa: ASSEGQGLGYT
j_gene: TRBJ1-5; v_gene: TRBV30; d_gene: NA; CDR3aa: AWSGLGRGQPQH
j_gene: TRBJ2-2; v_gene: TRBV3-1/TRBV3-2; d_gene: NA; CDR3aa: ASSQDLGLPNTGELF
j_gene: TRBJ2-2; v_gene: TRBV2; d_gene: NA; CDR3aa: ASSGRADTGELF
j_gene: TRBJ1-1; v_gene: TRBV19; d_gene: NA; CDR3aa: ASSIFGGGGGTEAF
j_gene: TRBJ1-3; v_gene: TRBV12-5; d_gene: NA; CDR3aa: ASGLSWGGAALSPSLSGNTIY
j_gene: TRBJ1-1; v_gene: TRBV12-3/TRBV12-4; d_gene: NA; CDR3aa: ASRSGTKISAF
j_gene: TRBJ1-4; v_gene: TRBV7-2; d_gene: NA; CDR3aa: ASSLVGGGHREKLF
j_gene: TRBJ2-3; v_gene: TRBV10-3; d_gene: TRBD1; CDR3aa: AIGVRGQGDTQY
j_gene: TRBJ2-1; v_gene: TRBV18; d_gene: NA; CDR3aa: ASSSIGGAHNEQF
j_gene: TRBJ1-4; v_gene: TRBV6-2/TRBV6-3; d_gene: NA; CDR3aa: ASSYVPGRNEKLF
j_gene: TRBJ2-1; v_gene: TRBV24-1; d_gene: TRBD2; CDR3aa: ATSKRGPYNEQF
j_gene: TRBJ2-2; v_gene: TRBV19; d_gene: NA; CDR3aa: ASRENTGELF
j_gene: TRBJ2-7; v_gene: TRBV5-1; d_gene: TRBD2; CDR3aa: ASSRALPGGSGEQY
j_gene: TRBJ2-1; v_gene: TRBV5-4; d_gene: TRBD2; CDR3aa: ASMTSGGHEQF
j_gene: TRBJ2-7; v_gene: TRBV7-9; d_gene: NA; CDR3aa: ASSTHYRLYEQY
j_gene: TRBJ2-3; v_gene: TRBV9; d_gene: NA; CDR3aa: ASSVAGLNTDTQY
j_gene: TRBJ1-1; v_gene: TRBV30; d_gene: TRBD1; CDR3aa: ALTTGDTEAF
j_gene: TRBJ2-4; v_gene: TRBV2; d_gene: TRBD2; CDR3aa: ASSLSSGGNIQY
j_gene: TRBJ2-1; v_gene: TRBV11-2; d_gene: NA; CDR3aa: ASSTDYSYNEQF
j_gene: TRBJ1-2; v_gene: TRBV3-1/TRBV3-2; d_gene: NA; CDR3aa: ASSQGRVDGYT
j_gene: TRBJ1-2; v_gene: TRBV7-9; d_gene: NA; CDR3aa: ASSSSAGEYGYT